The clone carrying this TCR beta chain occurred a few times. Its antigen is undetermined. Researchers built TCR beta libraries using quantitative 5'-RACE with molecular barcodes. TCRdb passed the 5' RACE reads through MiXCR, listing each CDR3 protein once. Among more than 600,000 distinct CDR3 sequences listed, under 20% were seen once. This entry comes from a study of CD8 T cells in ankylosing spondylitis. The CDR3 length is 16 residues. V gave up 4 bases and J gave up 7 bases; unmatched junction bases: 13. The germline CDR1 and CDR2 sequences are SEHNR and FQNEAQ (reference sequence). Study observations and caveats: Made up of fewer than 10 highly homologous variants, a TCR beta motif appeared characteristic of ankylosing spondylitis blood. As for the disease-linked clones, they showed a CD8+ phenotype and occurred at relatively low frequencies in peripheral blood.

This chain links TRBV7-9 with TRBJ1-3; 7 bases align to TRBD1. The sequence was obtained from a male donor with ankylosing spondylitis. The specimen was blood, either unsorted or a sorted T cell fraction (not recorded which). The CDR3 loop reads CASSSETGQVRNTIYF. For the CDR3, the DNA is TGTGCCAGCAGCTCCGAAACCGGACAGGTCAGGAACACCATATATTTT.